The present T cell receptor (beta chain) was sequenced within a study of response to subunit inactivated influenza vaccine. CDR3 length: 13 amino acids. Trimming took off 10 bases at V and 6 bases at J, with 16 bases between the two ends. Germline-derived CDR1 and CDR2 are MNHEY and SVGEGT. Via MiXCR, TCRdb re-called the RT-PCR reads, giving one row per CDR3 protein. The sample shows about 800,000 distinct CDR3 sequences, 21% of them seen only once. This clonotype was found a few times. This TCR came from a man between 50 and 59 years old who received an inactivated influenza vaccine. The chain joins TRBV6-2 or TRBV6-3 to TRBJ1-5, with D possibly being TRBD1 (6 bases). The specimen comprised PBMCs from blood, sampled 5 days after vaccination. CDR3 nucleotide sequence: TGTGCCACCAAAACAGGGCACGGTCAGCCCCAGCATTTT. Translating it yields CATKTGHGQPQHF.